This T cell receptor beta chain was profiled in a study of siplizumab effects on memory and regulatory T cells. Study-wide points: Sequences below about 10^-5 frequency were poorly captured, limiting mapping of alloreactive clones. Naive T cells were seemingly more diverse than memory cells, and major contributions to the alloresponse seemed to be made by them. Versus approximately 27% in controls, the mappable alloreactive CD4+ clones averaged about 63% Treg-derived with siplizumab. Some alloreactive sequences were traceable to unstimulated CD4+ memory cells, and siplizumab significantly reduced them.

As for this clone: Its specificity is not known.

CDR1 is LNHNV and CDR2 is YYDKDF in the germline V gene (reference sequence). CDR3 size: 14 residues. V was cut by 3 bases and J by 5 bases, with 13 bases left in between. Assay: immunoSEQ multiplex PCR; the TCRdb copy retains only in-frame clones and omits some. The sample holds some 73,000 clones, 93% seen once. The rearrangement links TRBV15 to TRBJ1-1; TRBD1 might be the D (5 bases). The source is a human donor in good health. The source material was CD8+ T cells sorted from blood. The CDR3 region is CATSSFREGTEAFF. The CDR3, as DNA: TGTGCCACCAGCAGTTTCAGGGAAGGGACTGAAGCTTTCTTT.